This TCR beta chain was identified during a study of early stage breast cancer tumors. The CDR3 sequence is 14 residues long. The V gene's germline CDR1 is SSHAT and CDR2 FNYEAQ (reference sequence). V shed 1 base, J shed 0 bases, and the junction held 0 bases outside the gene matches. As for this clone: Its antigen is not known.

Study results and caveats: Compared with adjacent normal breast tissue, tumors showed approximately 2.5-fold greater T cell density and higher clonality.

The method was immunoSEQ multiplex PCR; TCRdb's version includes in-frame clones alone and lacks a portion of them. The sample includes around 53,000 clones, about 93% of them seen just once. The chain is built from TRBV7-7 and TRBJ2-7, with 7 positions matching TRBD1. The clonotype comes from a person aged 70 to 79 with breast cancer. The sample consisted of blood. In nucleotides, the CDR3 is TGTGCCAGCAGCTTAGACAGGGGCTCCTACGAGCAGTACTTC. Translating it yields CASSLDRGSYEQYF.